This TCR beta chain came from a study of blood T cell repertoires in COVID-19. Study-wide background: Both acute and convalescent COVID-19 samples were obtained from the United States, Italy and Spain.

Those enrolled, adults aged roughly 18 to 100 years, came from about two dozen US areas. Membership in each cohort depended on participant-reported clinical history. J lost 5 bases, V lost 1 base, and 7 bases had no gene match. The CDR3 is 16 residues long. Germline V gives CDR1 SGHTA, CDR2 FQGNSA. In the authors' workflow: Amplification with reference gene primers provided the estimates of nucleated cell counts. Sequencing was performed with immunoSEQ multiplex PCR; in TCRdb, only in-frame clones are kept and a portion is missing. D and trimming come from the DNA, and the V and J calls and clone size come from that table. This table has some 220,000 clones, 70% to 90% appearing once.

This TCR was recovered from a woman aged 40 to 50 with acute COVID-19. The genes are TRBV7-2 and TRBJ2-2, with 7 bases aligning to TRBD1. The sequenced sample consisted of PBMCs or T cells enriched from blood (not recorded which). Written as DNA, the CDR3 is TGTGCCAGCAGCTTAGGCCAGACAGGGTTAACCGGGGAGCTGTTTTTT. Translating gives CASSLGQTGLTGELFF.